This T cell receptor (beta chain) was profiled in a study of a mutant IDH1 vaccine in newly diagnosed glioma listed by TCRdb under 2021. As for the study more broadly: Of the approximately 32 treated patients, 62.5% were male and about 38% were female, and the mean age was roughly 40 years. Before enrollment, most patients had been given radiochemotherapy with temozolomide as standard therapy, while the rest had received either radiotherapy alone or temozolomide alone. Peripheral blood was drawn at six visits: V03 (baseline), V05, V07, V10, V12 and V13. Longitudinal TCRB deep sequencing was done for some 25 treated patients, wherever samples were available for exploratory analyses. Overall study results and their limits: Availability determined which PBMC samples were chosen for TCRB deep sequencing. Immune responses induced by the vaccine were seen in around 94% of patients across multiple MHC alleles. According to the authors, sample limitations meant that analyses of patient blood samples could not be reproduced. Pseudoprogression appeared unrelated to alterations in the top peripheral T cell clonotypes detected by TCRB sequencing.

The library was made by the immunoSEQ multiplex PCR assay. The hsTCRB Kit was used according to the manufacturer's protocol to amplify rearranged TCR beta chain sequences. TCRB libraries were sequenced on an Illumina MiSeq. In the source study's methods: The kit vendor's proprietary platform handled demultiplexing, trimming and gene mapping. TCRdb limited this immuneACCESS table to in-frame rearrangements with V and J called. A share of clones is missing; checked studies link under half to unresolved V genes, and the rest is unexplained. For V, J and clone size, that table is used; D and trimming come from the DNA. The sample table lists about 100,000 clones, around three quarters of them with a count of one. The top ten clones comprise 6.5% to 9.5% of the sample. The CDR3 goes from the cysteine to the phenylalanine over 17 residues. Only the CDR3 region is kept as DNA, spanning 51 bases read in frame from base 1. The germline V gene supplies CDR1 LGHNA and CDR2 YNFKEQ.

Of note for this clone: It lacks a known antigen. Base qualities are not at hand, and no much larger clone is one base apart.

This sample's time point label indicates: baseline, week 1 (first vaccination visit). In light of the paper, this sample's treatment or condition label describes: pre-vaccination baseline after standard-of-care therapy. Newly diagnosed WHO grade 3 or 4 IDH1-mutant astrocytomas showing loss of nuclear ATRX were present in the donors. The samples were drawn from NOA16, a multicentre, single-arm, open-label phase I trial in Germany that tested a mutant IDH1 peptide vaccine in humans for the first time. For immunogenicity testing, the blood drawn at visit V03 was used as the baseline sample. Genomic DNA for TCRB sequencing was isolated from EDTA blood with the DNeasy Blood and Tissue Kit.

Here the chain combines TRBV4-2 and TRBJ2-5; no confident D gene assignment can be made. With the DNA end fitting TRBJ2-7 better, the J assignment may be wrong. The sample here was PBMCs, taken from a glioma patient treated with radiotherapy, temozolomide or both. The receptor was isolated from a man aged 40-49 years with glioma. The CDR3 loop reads CASSQDFELTSSYEQYF. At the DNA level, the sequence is TGTGCCAGCAGCCAAGATTTCGAGCTGACGAGCTCCTACGAGCAGTACTTC.